The rows below give T cell receptor beta chains drawn from one sample of a study of vaccination and CD4 T cells after COVID-19. For these TCRs, the target antigens are not known. TCRdb re-called the PCR reads with MiXCR, one entry per CDR3 protein. The table lists around 16,000 distinct CDR3 sequences, 40% to 65% of them singletons. The sample in question was CD4+ T cells from blood, cultured in vitro, obtained before SARS-CoV-2 vaccination. These receptors were taken from a human donor who had recovered from COVID-19. Both conserved end residues are part of each CDR3. The D gene is left open where the match is weak. Not every row has a clone size; where given, it reads once, few, many or a size class.

CDR3 protein | CDR3 DNA | D gene | V gene | clone size | J gene
CASSIGGSNSPLHF | TGTGCCAGTAGTATTGGTGGGTCTAATTCACCCCTCCACTTT | - | TRBV19 | - | TRBJ1-6
CASESWVGGSEQFF | TGTGCCAGCGAATCCTGGGTGGGGGGTAGCGAGCAGTTCTTC | - | TRBV7-2 | - | TRBJ2-1
CASKLSGRAGELFF | TGTGCCAGCAAACTTAGCGGGAGGGCCGGGGAGCTGTTTTTT | TRBD2 | TRBV12-3/TRBV12-4 | once | TRBJ2-2
CVLDGYTF | TGCGTTCTCGATGGCTACACCTTC | - | TRBV12-5 | - | TRBJ1-2
CASSRLAGSDTQYF | TGTGCCAGCAGCCGACTAGCGGGAAGCGATACGCAGTATTTT | TRBD2 | TRBV7-2 | - | TRBJ2-3
CSARDRGNTEAFF | TGCAGTGCTAGGGACAGGGGGAACACTGAAGCTTTCTTT | TRBD1 | TRBV20-1 | - | TRBJ1-1
CASSRNRGAEAFF | TGTGCCAGCAGCCGAAACAGGGGTGCTGAAGCTTTCTTT | TRBD1 | TRBV14 | - | TRBJ1-1
CSARGLVVGELFF | TGCAGTGCTAGGGGACTAGTAGTCGGGGAGCTGTTTTTT | TRBD2 | TRBV20-1 | - | TRBJ2-2
CASGPRGPQYF | TGTGCCAGTGGCCCAAGGGGGCCCCAGTACTTC | TRBD1 | TRBV19 | - | TRBJ2-5
CASSQTSGSGTDTQYF | TGTGCCAGCAGCCAGACTAGCGGGAGTGGCACAGATACGCAGTATTTT | TRBD2 | TRBV7-9 | once | TRBJ2-3
CASSYDLGRPNTEAFF | TGTGCCAGCAGTTACGACCTGGGACGGCCGAACACTGAAGCTTTCTTT | - | TRBV6-2/TRBV6-3 | few | TRBJ1-1
CASSEDRMPETQYF | TGTGCCAGCAGCGAGGACAGGATGCCGGAGACCCAGTACTTC | TRBD1 | TRBV2 | - | TRBJ2-5
CASSVTGTGDDEAFF | TGTGCCAGCAGCGTGACAGGGACAGGGGATGATGAAGCTTTCTTT | TRBD1 | TRBV9 | - | TRBJ1-1
CASSPPGTHYGYTF | TGTGCCAGCAGCCCGCCCGGGACACACTATGGCTACACCTTC | - | TRBV7-2 | few | TRBJ1-2
CASSWGGRADEQFF | TGTGCCAGCAGCTGGGGGGGCCGAGCGGATGAGCAGTTCTTC | - | TRBV7-2 | few | TRBJ2-1
CASSDDSFNQPQHF | TGTGCCAGCAGTGATGACAGCTTCAATCAGCCCCAGCATTTT | - | TRBV6-1 | - | TRBJ1-5
CASSPQAGHTDTQYF | TGCGCCAGCAGCCCCCAGGCAGGGCACACAGATACGCAGTATTTT | - | TRBV4-1 | - | TRBJ2-3
CASSKTGDLETQYF | TGTGCCAGCAGCAAGACAGGGGATCTAGAGACCCAGTACTTC | TRBD1 | TRBV7-9 | few | TRBJ2-5
CASSQRGGLYYEQYF | TGTGCCAGCAGTCAACGGGGGGGACTTTACTACGAGCAGTACTTC | TRBD2 | TRBV6-2/TRBV6-3 | - | TRBJ2-7
CATSRDGTSIGEQFF | TGTGCCACCAGCAGAGATGGGACTAGTATCGGTGAGCAGTTCTTC | TRBD2 | TRBV15 | few | TRBJ2-1
CASNGQDKKSYEQYF | TGTGCCAGCAATGGGCAGGACAAAAAATCCTACGAGCAGTACTTC | - | TRBV28 | - | TRBJ2-7
CASRGGQPPHSPLHF | TGTGCCAGCAGGGGGGGACAGCCACCTCATTCACCCCTCCACTTT | TRBD1 | TRBV27 | - | TRBJ1-6
CASSLATREDSYEQYF | TGTGCCAGCAGCTTAGCGACGCGGGAGGACTCCTACGAGCAGTACTTC | TRBD2 | TRBV7-6 | - | TRBJ2-7
CSAIPGQGPNEKLFF | TGCAGTGCAATCCCGGGACAGGGGCCTAATGAAAAACTGTTTTTT | TRBD1 | TRBV20-1 | few | TRBJ1-4
CASSPDRGKGSTNEKLFF | TGTGCCAGCAGCCCCGACAGGGGAAAAGGATCCACTAATGAAAAACTGTTTTTT | TRBD1 | TRBV7-3 | - | TRBJ1-4
CASSLHRGLSNQPQHF | TGTGCCAGCAGTTTACACAGGGGGCTTTCCAATCAGCCCCAGCATTTT | TRBD1 | TRBV28 | - | TRBJ1-5
CASSERTGTPLHF | TGTGCCAGCAGCGAAAGGACAGGGACACCCCTCCACTTT | TRBD1 | TRBV7-2 | few | TRBJ1-6
CASQGSSGANVLTF | TGTGCCAGCCAAGGGAGCTCTGGGGCCAACGTCCTGACTTTC | - | TRBV27 | - | TRBJ2-6
CASSRDSGEAYEQYF | TGTGCCAGCAGCCGCGATTCAGGGGAAGCCTACGAGCAGTACTTC | - | TRBV7-2 | - | TRBJ2-7
CSAEARASSYEQYF | TGCAGTGCTGAGGCCAGGGCCAGCTCCTACGAGCAGTACTTC | - | TRBV20-1 | few | TRBJ2-7
CASSKGQGMFGANVLTF | TGTGCCAGCAGTAAGGGACAGGGGATGTTCGGGGCCAACGTCCTGACTTTC | TRBD1 | TRBV6-1 | once | TRBJ2-6
CASSAPYGTGLNNQPQHF | TGTGCCAGTAGTGCTCCATACGGGACAGGGCTTAACAATCAGCCCCAGCATTTT | TRBD1 | TRBV19 | - | TRBJ1-5